These 25 T cell receptor beta chains were all obtained from the same sample, sequenced in a study of T cell responses to AZD1222 COVID-19 vaccine. Repertoires were generated with immunoSEQ multiplex PCR, while TCRdb's copy carries only in-frame clones and drops some. There are more than 85,000 clones in the sample; 86% occur only once, and approximately 7.9% lies in the top ten. Sequenced here: peripheral blood, sampled on day 0 of AZD1222 vaccination. The receptor set was obtained from an adult in good health.

The rearrangement uses TRBV7-9 and TRBJ1-1, with 9 bases that match TRBD1. The CDR3 covers 14 residues. Germline V lookup: CDR1 SEHNR, CDR2 FQNEAQ (reference sequence). V was clipped by 5 bases and J by 3 bases; unmatched bases: 4. This CDR3 reads CASSRDRADTEAFF. CDR3 nucleotide sequence: TGTGCCAGCAGCAGGGACAGGGCAGACACTGAAGCTTTCTTT.

The chain carries TRBV27 and TRBJ2-7, with TRBD1 matching 8 bases. V lost 5 bases and J lost 2; bases outside the gene matches: 8. Germline loops: CDR1 MNHEY, CDR2 SMNVEV (reference sequence). This CDR3 has 15 residues. CDR3 in amino acids: CASSGIRGRAYEQYF. The CDR3 region has the DNA TGTGCCAGCAGTGGGATCAGGGGGCGAGCCTACGAGCAGTACTTC.

The rearrangement links TRBV5-5 to TRBJ2-2; D is uncertain. The CDR3 is 14 residues long. Per the germline V gene, CDR1 is SGHKS and CDR2 is YYEKEE (reference sequence). The ends were cut back, 1 base at V and 2 bases at J, with 6 bases in the middle. CDR3 bases: TGTGCCAGCAGCTTGATCATTAACACCGGGGAGCTGTTTTTT. This codes for CASSLIINTGELFF.

V is TRBV5-5 and J is TRBJ1-2; 8 nucleotides agree with TRBD1. With 4 bases clipped from V and 5 bases from J, the junction kept 4 bases outside the gene matches. From germline, CDR1 is SGHKS and CDR2 YYEKEE (reference sequence). The CDR3 has 13 residues. Here the CDR3 reads CASSEDRVYGYTF. The CDR3 coding sequence is TGTGCCAGCAGCGAGGACAGGGTTTATGGCTACACCTTC.

This chain links TRBV7-9 with TRBJ1-1, with a tentative D call TRBD1 (5 bases). V was trimmed by 5 bases and J by 6 bases, leaving 13 bases between them. CDR1 is SEHNR, CDR2 FQNEAQ, per germline (reference sequence). This CDR3 contains 13 residues. The DNA of the CDR3 is TGTGCCAGCAGCCCGACGGGGGGAGCTGAAGCTTTCTTT. It is translated as CASSPTGGAEAFF.

The chain carries TRBV5-6 and TRBJ1-4, with D perhaps TRBD1 (5 bases). The CDR3 is 16 residues long. Looked up from germline, CDR1 is SGHDT and CDR2 is YYEEEE. V lost 0 bases, J lost 2 bases, and 11 bases lay in between. DNA of the CDR3: TGTGCCAGCAGCTTGGCCACCGGGGACACTAATGAAAAACTGTTTTTT. Its protein is CASSLATGDTNEKLFF.

The chain employs TRBV27 and TRBJ2-2, with unresolved D. V lost 0 bases to trimming and J lost 5 bases, with 10 bases between them. Germline values: CDR1 MNHEY, CDR2 SMNVEV (reference sequence). The length of the CDR3 is 15 residues. CDR3 in amino acids: CASSLSASVTGELFF. The CDR3 region has the DNA TGTGCCAGCAGTTTATCAGCCAGCGTGACCGGGGAGCTGTTTTTT.

This chain joins TRBV2 and TRBJ2-1; D tentatively reads TRBD1 or TRBD2 (5 bases each). CDR1 and CDR2 from the germline V gene are SNHLY and FYNNEI. The CDR3 contains 14 residues. Trimming took 7 bases from V and 0 from J, leaving 10 bases between them. This CDR3 is CASMGRSSYNEQFF. CDR3 bases: TGTGCCAGCATGGGACGGAGCTCCTACAATGAGCAGTTCTTC. The full variable domain, completed using reference TRBV2 and TRBJ2-1, is EPEVTQTPSHQVTQMGQEVILRCVPISNHLYFYWYRQILGQKVEFLVSFYNNEISEKSEIFDDQFSVERPDGSNFTLKIRSTKLEDSAMYFCASMGRSSYNEQFFGPGTRLTVL.

CDR3 in amino acids: CSVADRPFAETQYF. CDR3 nucleotides: TGCAGCGTTGCCGACAGGCCTTTCGCTGAGACCCAGTACTTC. The J gene is TRBJ2-5, the V gene TRBV29-1, with TRBD1 as a possible D gene (6 bases). Germline V gives CDR1 SQVTM, CDR2 ANQGSEA. The V gene lost 4 bases and the J gene lost 5 bases, with 17 bases spanning the gap. This CDR3 has 14 amino acids. The full variable domain, completed using reference TRBV29-1 and TRBJ2-5, is SAVISQKPSRDICQRGTSLTIQCQVDSQVTMMFWYRQQPGQSLTLIATANQGSEATYESGFVIDKFPISRPNLTFSTLTVSNMSPEDSSIYLCSVADRPFAETQYFGPGTRLLVL.

The chain couples TRBV6-2 or TRBV6-3 to TRBJ1-5; D ambiguous. V dropped 4 bases and J dropped 1 base, with 11 bases sitting between them. This CDR3 is 15 amino acids long. Per the germline V gene, CDR1 is MNHEY and CDR2 is SVGEGT. The CDR3 loop is CASSSRRRSNQPQHF. The CDR3 nucleotides are TGTGCCAGCAGTTCGAGACGCAGGAGCAATCAGCCCCAGCATTTT.

The count of this clone is one. V usage is TRBV6-5 and J usage is TRBJ1-1; 8 bases are a match to TRBD1. The CDR3 is made up of 13 amino acids. The germline V gene has CDR1 MNHEY and CDR2 SVGAGI. The V and J ends lost 6 bases and 11 bases, in that order; junction bases with no gene match: 11. In nucleotides, the CDR3 is TGTGCCAGCAGGCAAGAAACCCAGGGGGCTGCTTTCTTT. Translated, it gives CASRQETQGAAFF.

This clone was observed a few times. The chain joins TRBV19 to TRBJ2-7; D possibly uses TRBD1 or TRBD2 (6 bases each). This CDR3 comprises 15 residues. Germline CDR1 LNHDA, CDR2 SQIVND (reference sequence). Between the trimmed V and J ends, which lost 3 bases and 5 bases, there was a span of 17 bases. The CDR3 loop reads CASSISKGGGDEQYF. The CDR3 nucleotides read TGTGCCAGTAGTATTTCGAAGGGGGGCGGGGACGAGCAGTACTTC.

V and J are TRBV6-1 and TRBJ2-4, with TRBD1 matching 7 bases. The CDR3 totals 17 residues. Germline V gives CDR1 MNHNS, CDR2 SASEGT. Trimming removed 0 bases from V and 1 base from J; junction bases left unmatched: 6. The CDR3 region is CASSEAVPGQAKNIQYF. CDR3 DNA sequence: TGTGCCAGCAGTGAAGCGGTTCCGGGACAGGCCAAAAACATTCAGTACTTC.

This clone occurred once. This rearrangement joins TRBV29-1 to TRBJ2-5; D is possibly TRBD2 (5 bases). Germline CDR1 and CDR2: SQVTM and ANQGSEA. There are 11 residues in the CDR3. V dropped 6 bases and J dropped 7 bases, with 12 bases sitting between them. CDR3 coding DNA: TGCAGCGTCGGGGTGTCAGGGACCCAGTACTTC. Translation: CSVGVSGTQYF.

J is TRBJ1-4 and V is TRBV7-6, with D possibly matching TRBD1 (5 bases). The V gene lost 2 bases and the J gene lost 3 bases, with 22 bases spanning the gap. The CDR3 sequence is 19 residues long. Germline V gene data show CDR1 as SGHVS and CDR2 as FNYEAQ. CDR3 nucleotides: TGTGCCAGCAGCTTATGGACCGGCAGGGAGCAAAGGGCTAATGAAAAACTGTTTTTT. It encodes CASSLWTGREQRANEKLFF.

V is TRBV19 and J is TRBJ1-1; no firm D call. The CDR3 loop spans 12 amino acids. Germline V CDR1 and CDR2: LNHDA, SQIVND (reference sequence). With 7 bases removed from V and 1 base from J, the gap between germline ends came to 7 bases. CDR3 nucleotide sequence: TGTGCCAGTATTAACCAGAACACTGAAGCTTTCTTT. It codes for CASINQNTEAFF. Based on the CDR3 plus reference TRBV19 and TRBJ1-1, the full variable domain is DGGITQSPKYLFRKEGQNVTLSCEQNLNHDAMYWYRQDPGQGLRLIYYSQIVNDFQKGDIAEGYSVSREKKESFPLTVTSAQKNPTAFYLCASINQNTEAFFGQGTRLTVV.

The rearrangement uses TRBV14 and TRBJ2-7, with unresolved D. The CDR3 spans 13 residues. The V end was cut by 1 base, the J end by 7 bases, with 11 bases between. Germline-derived CDR1 and CDR2 are SGHDN and FVKESK. The DNA of the CDR3 is TGTGCCAGCAGCCAAGTTCCGACTTGGGAGCAGTACTTC. This sequence encodes CASSQVPTWEQYF.

This rearrangement joins TRBV7-9 to TRBJ1-5, with a weak D call TRBD1 (6 bases). The germline V gene encodes CDR1 SEHNR and CDR2 FQNEAQ (reference sequence). V was cut by 4 bases and J by 0 bases, with 10 bases left in between. The CDR3 has 15 amino acids. CDR3 region: CASSSQGSSNQPQHF. The CDR3 bases are TGTGCCAGCAGCTCACAGGGAAGTAGCAATCAGCCCCAGCATTTT.

This clone was seen more than once but under ten times. The DNA for the CDR3 is TGTGCCAGCAGCTTAGAACCTACCTACGAGCAGTACTTC. Translated: CASSLEPTYEQYF. This rearrangement joins TRBV11-2 to TRBJ2-7; unclear D gene. V gave up 0 bases and J gave up 2 bases, with 5 bases separating them. The CDR3 spans 13 residues. CDR1 SGHAT and CDR2 FQNNGV come from the germline V gene.

J is TRBJ1-4 and V is TRBV19; D possibly corresponds to TRBD1 (6 bases). The germline V and J ends were trimmed by 7 bases and 5 bases, with 14 bases remaining between them. Germline V gene data show CDR1 as LNHDA and CDR2 as SQIVND (reference sequence). This CDR3 has 14 amino acids. CDR3 protein: CASNPDRNNEKLFF. The CDR3 DNA sequence: TGTGCCAGTAACCCGGACAGAAACAATGAAAAACTGTTTTTT.

The chain links TRBV9 to TRBJ2-2; 8 nucleotides agree with TRBD2. The J segment lost 5 bases and the V segment lost 3 bases, leaving 6 bases of the junction unmatched. Per the germline V gene, CDR1 is SGDLS and CDR2 is YYNGEE. The CDR3 is 15 amino acids. CDR3 loop: CASSGPLAETGELFF. Written as DNA, the CDR3 is TGTGCCAGCAGCGGCCCACTAGCGGAGACCGGGGAGCTGTTTTTT.

V gene TRBV3-1 (or the pseudogene TRBV3-2) combines with J gene TRBJ2-1; D is unclear. The V gene's germline CDR1 is LGHDT and CDR2 YNNKEL (reference sequence). The CDR3 is 13 residues long. With 2 bases removed from V and 7 bases from J, the gap between germline ends came to 9 bases. The chain's CDR3 is CASSQINQNEQFF. In DNA, the CDR3 is TGTGCCAGCAGCCAAATCAATCAGAATGAGCAGTTCTTC.

This clone was seen a handful of times. The chain links TRBV28 to TRBJ2-5; possibly TRBD2 for D (6 bases). This CDR3 spans 14 amino acids. Between the trimmed V and J ends, which lost 2 bases and 6 bases, there was a span of 13 bases. Germline CDR1 and CDR2: MDHEN and SYDVKM. The CDR3 here is CASSLGDWGKTQYF. CDR3 DNA: TGTGCCAGCAGTTTAGGGGACTGGGGAAAGACCCAGTACTTC.

The V gene is TRBV4-1, the J gene TRBJ2-1; TRBD1 aligns across 8 bases. This CDR3 is built from 16 residues. V was pared by 1 base and J by 2 bases, with 4 bases of the junction left unmatched. Germline assignment: CDR1 MGHRA and CDR2 YSYEKL. The CDR3 region has the DNA TGCGCCAGCAGCCAAGTTTCGACAGGGGCCTACAATGAGCAGTTCTTC. It is translated as CASSQVSTGAYNEQFF.

The gene calls are TRBV27 and TRBJ2-3; D gene unclear. CDR3 size: 14 residues. Germline lookup yields CDR1 MNHEY and CDR2 SMNVEV (reference sequence). Trimming stripped 8 bases from V and 4 bases from J, with 16 bases between. The CDR3 coding sequence is TGTGCCAGCGCATTTAAGTTGGGGTCAGATACGCAGTATTTT. Translation gives CASAFKLGSDTQYF.